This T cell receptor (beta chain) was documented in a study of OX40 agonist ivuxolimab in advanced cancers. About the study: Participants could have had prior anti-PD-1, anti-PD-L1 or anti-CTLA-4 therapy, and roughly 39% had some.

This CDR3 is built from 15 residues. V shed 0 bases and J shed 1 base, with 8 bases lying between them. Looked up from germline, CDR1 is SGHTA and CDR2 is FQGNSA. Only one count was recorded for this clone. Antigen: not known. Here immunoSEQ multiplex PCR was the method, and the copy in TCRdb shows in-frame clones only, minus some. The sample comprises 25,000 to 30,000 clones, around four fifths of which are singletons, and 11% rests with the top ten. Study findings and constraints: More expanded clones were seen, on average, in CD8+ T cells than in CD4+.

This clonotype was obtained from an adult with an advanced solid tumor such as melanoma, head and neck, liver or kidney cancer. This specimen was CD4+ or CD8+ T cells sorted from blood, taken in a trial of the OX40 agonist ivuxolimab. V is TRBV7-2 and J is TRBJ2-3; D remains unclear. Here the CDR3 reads CASSLALGGTDTQYF. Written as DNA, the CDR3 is TGTGCCAGCAGCTTAGCGCTTGGGGGCACAGATACGCAGTATTTT.